The TCR beta chain under discussion was sequenced for a study of CD8+ T cells in alopecia areata. Study information: Treated patients swallowed 5 to 10 mg of oral tofacitinib twice daily. Treatment ran 6 to 18 months, with 6 months of follow-up afterward.

The sequencing template was cDNA reverse transcribed from extracted RNA. The table came from immunoSEQ multiplex PCR; TCRdb's copy has only in-frame clones and leaves some out. Of 90,000 to 100,000 clones listed, 35% to 50% are singletons. T lymphocytes (CD4+ and CD8+) were sorted from PBMCs. This CDR3 has 14 amino acids. Germline values: CDR1 LNHDA, CDR2 SQIVND (reference sequence). V was clipped by 7 bases and J by 9 bases; unmatched bases: 8. The sequenced material came from CD4+ T cells sorted from blood. The TCR originated in a human donor with alopecia areata. The chain combines TRBV19 with TRBJ2-1; 11 bases agree with TRBD2. The CDR3 sequence is CASTKLAGESEQFF. The CDR3 DNA reads TGTGCCAGTACTAAACTAGCGGGGGAAAGTGAGCAGTTCTTC.